These 25 T cell receptor beta chains originate from one sample sequenced in a study of T cells in Graves' hyperthyroidism and ophthalmopathy. The investigators amplified TCR beta CDR3 regions from RNA transcripts. The primer set for the first-round RT-PCR of the TCR CDR3 was HTBI. TCRdb re-analysed the multiplex PCR reads in MiXCR, keeping a single row per CDR3 protein. The sample has around 300,000 distinct CDR3 sequences; roughly 15% are singletons. Sequenced: blood. These receptors were collected from a woman in her forties with Graves' hyperthyroidism.

Many counts were recorded for this clonotype. V gene TRBV19 combines with J gene TRBJ2-7, with no clear D. This CDR3 has 13 amino acids. Trimming took 5 bases from V and 0 from J, leaving 8 bases between them. Germline CDR1 is LNHDA and CDR2 is SQIVND (reference sequence). The CDR3 DNA follows: TGTGCCAGTAGTCCAGAGAGCTCCTACGAGCAGTACTTC. This gives the protein CASSPESSYEQYF.

V is TRBV6-5 and J is TRBJ1-2, with D perhaps TRBD1 (5 bases). Germline V gene sequence: CDR1 MNHEY, CDR2 SVGAGI. The CDR3 extends over 13 amino acids. V was clipped by 0 bases and J by 4 bases, with 6 bases between them. CDR3 bases: TGTGCCAGCAGTTACTCACAGGTCTATGGCTACACCTTC. It specifies CASSYSQVYGYTF.

This clonotype was counted ten times or more. The V gene is TRBV7-8, the J gene TRBJ2-5; maybe TRBD2 (5 bases). With 1 base removed from V and 7 bases from J, the gap between germline ends came to 10 bases. The germline V gene has CDR1 SGHVS and CDR2 FQNEAQ. The CDR3 length is 13 residues. The CDR3 sequence: CASSLVESGTQYF. The CDR3 region has the DNA TGTGCCAGCAGCTTAGTGGAAAGCGGGACCCAGTACTTC.

At least ten counts were recorded for this clonotype. The J gene is TRBJ2-7, the V gene TRBV10-3; 8 bases are shared with TRBD1. Unmatched junction bases numbered 6, after V lost 10 bases and J lost 1 base. There are 13 residues in the CDR3. Germline CDR1 is ENHRY and CDR2 is SYGVKD. In DNA, the CDR3 is TGTGCCACCCAAGGACAGGGATCCTACGAGCAGTACTTC. Translating it yields CATQGQGSYEQYF.

V is TRBV4-1 and J is TRBJ1-2, with 7 bases lining up with TRBD1. J lost 4 bases, V lost 2 bases, and 4 bases had no gene match. This CDR3 has 14 amino acids. CDR1 and CDR2 from the germline V gene are MGHRA and YSYEKL. This chain's CDR3 is CASSQTGELYGYTF. CDR3 DNA sequence: TGCGCCAGCAGCCAAACAGGGGAACTCTATGGCTACACCTTC.

The chain has TRBV19 and TRBJ1-6; D possibly corresponds to TRBD1 (5 bases). The V and J ends lost 6 bases and 6 bases respectively, with 15 bases between them. CDR3 length: 15 residues. Germline V CDR1 and CDR2: LNHDA, SQIVND (reference sequence). The chain's CDR3 is CASRPGGFVNSPLHF. CDR3 sequence (DNA): TGTGCCAGTAGGCCCGGGGGGTTTGTTAATTCACCCCTCCACTTT.

This clonotype was observed at least ten times. V usage is TRBV27 and J usage is TRBJ1-1; 10 bases fit TRBD1. Trimming at V came to 3 bases and at J to 4 bases, leaving 2 bases not matched to a gene. This CDR3 has 14 residues. Germline loops: CDR1 MNHEY, CDR2 SMNVEV (reference sequence). CDR3 region: CASSLGQGSTEAFF. In DNA form, the CDR3 reads TGTGCCAGCAGTTTGGGACAGGGGAGCACTGAAGCTTTCTTT.

This clonotype was seen only a few times. The chain carries TRBV18 and TRBJ2-5; 7 positions match TRBD1. CDR1 and CDR2 (germline): KGHSH, LQKENI. Germline trimming cut 5 bases from V and 5 bases from J; bases unmatched to any gene: 5. The CDR3 runs to 13 residues. CDR3 in DNA: TGTGCCAGCTCAGCGACAGGGCAGGAGACCCAGTACTTC. Protein sequence: CASSATGQETQYF.

This clonotype was observed at least ten times. This chain uses TRBV7-2 with TRBJ2-1; 11 nucleotides agree with TRBD2. CDR1 and CDR2 (germline): SGHTA, FQGNSA. V lost 7 bases and J lost 5; bases outside the gene matches: 4. The CDR3 has 14 amino acids. CDR3: CASTKTSGNNEQFF. Written as DNA, the CDR3 is TGTGCCAGCACCAAGACTAGCGGGAACAATGAGCAGTTCTTC.

This clonotype was found a few times. This chain uses TRBV5-1 with TRBJ2-3, with 9 bases that match TRBD2. V lost 2 bases to trimming and J lost 3 bases; unmatched junction nucleotides: 4. Germline V gene sequence: CDR1 SGHRS, CDR2 YFSETQ. CDR3 length equals 15 residues. For the CDR3, the DNA is TGCGCCAGCAGCTTTAGCGGGAGACCAACAGATACGCAGTATTTT. It yields the protein CASSFSGRPTDTQYF.

Many counts were recorded for this clonotype. V gene TRBV28 combines with J gene TRBJ1-5, with D possibly being TRBD1 (6 bases). This CDR3 has 17 amino acids. Trimming stripped 6 bases from V and 0 bases from J, with 18 bases between. Germline V gene sequence: CDR1 MDHEN, CDR2 SYDVKM. CDR3: CASRQPPDSYSNQPQHF. The CDR3 bases are TGTGCCAGCAGACAACCTCCGGACAGCTATAGCAATCAGCCCCAGCATTTT.

This clonotype appeared many times. This chain links TRBV10-3 with TRBJ1-1; D may be TRBD1 (5 bases). Germline CDR1 and CDR2: ENHRY and SYGVKD. The CDR3 is made up of 14 amino acids. V was clipped by 3 bases and J by 7 bases, with 15 bases between them. CDR3 amino acids: CAISEGHGAGEAFF. CDR3 DNA sequence: TGTGCCATCAGTGAAGGACACGGGGCGGGTGAAGCTTTCTTT.

The count of this clonotype is one. CDR3 DNA sequence: TGTGCCAGCAGTGACCGGGACAGGGGTAGACGGCAGTACTTC. Its protein is CASSDRDRGRRQYF. The chain links TRBV12-3 or TRBV12-4 to TRBJ2-7; 10 bases line up with TRBD1. This CDR3 has 14 residues. Germline trimming cut 5 bases from V and 9 bases from J; bases unmatched to any gene: 10.

This clonotype was counted at least ten times. The chain is built from TRBV6-1 and TRBJ2-7; the D gene is possibly TRBD1 (6 bases). V was cut by 6 bases and J by 5 bases, with 14 bases left in between. The CDR3 is made up of 13 amino acids. CDR1 and CDR2 (germline): MNHNS, SASEGT. The CDR3 nucleotides are TGTGCCAGCAGGATTACAGGGTCCCACGAGCAGTACTTC. Amino acids: CASRITGSHEQYF.

This clonotype came up many times. The chain has TRBV6-1 and TRBJ2-1; TRBD2 matches at 11 bases. The CDR3 runs to 15 residues. V dropped 5 bases and J dropped 9; count of bases not matched to a gene: 9. Per the germline V gene, CDR1 is MNHNS and CDR2 is SASEGT. CDR3 sequence reads: CASSKTRTSGSEQFF. The CDR3 region has the DNA TGTGCCAGCAGTAAGACACGGACTAGCGGGTCTGAGCAGTTCTTC.

This clonotype was counted many times. V and J are TRBV7-2 and TRBJ1-1, with 7 bases that match TRBD1. Germline CDR1 SGHTA, CDR2 FQGNSA. J gave up 1 base and V 5 bases, and 4 bases lay outside the gene matches. The CDR3 has 14 amino acids. CDR3 nucleotides: TGTGCCAGCAGCCCCAGACAGGGGAACACTGAAGCTTTCTTT. Protein sequence: CASSPRQGNTEAFF.

The V call is TRBV28, the J call TRBJ2-3; 12 nucleotides line up with TRBD2. Germline V gene data show CDR1 as MDHEN and CDR2 as SYDVKM. The V and J ends lost 3 bases and 3 bases, in that order; junction bases with no gene match: 13. CDR3 length: 19 amino acids. The CDR3: CASSFVTSGSRVSTDTQYF. CDR3 nucleotide sequence: TGTGCCAGCAGTTTCGTGACTAGCGGGAGCAGGGTATCAACAGATACGCAGTATTTT.

V is TRBV5-1 and J is TRBJ2-7; 12 bases map to TRBD1. The germline V gene encodes CDR1 SGHRS and CDR2 YFSETQ. V was pared by 8 bases and J by 7 bases, with 10 bases of the junction left unmatched. This CDR3 contains 14 residues. The CDR3 region is CASREGTGGLEQYF. CDR3 bases: TGCGCCAGTCGGGAAGGGACAGGGGGCCTTGAGCAGTACTTC.

The chain links TRBV6-2 or TRBV6-3 to TRBJ2-2; D assignment may be TRBD1 or TRBD2 (5 bases each). Germline-derived CDR1 and CDR2 are MNHEY and SVGEGT. Trimming pared 2 bases from V and 6 bases from J, leaving 16 bases between. This CDR3 contains 16 residues. The CDR3, as DNA: TGTGCCAGCAGTTACACCGAGGGGCGAGTGGCCGGGGAGCTGTTTTTT. Translated: CASSYTEGRVAGELFF.

This clonotype was seen at least ten times. The chain links TRBV19 to TRBJ1-6; D is undetermined. With 3 bases removed from V and 8 bases from J, the gap between germline ends came to 8 bases. The CDR3 totals 13 residues. The germline gives CDR1 LNHDA, CDR2 SQIVND (reference sequence). The CDR3 coding sequence is TGTGCCAGTAGTATGGGCCCGGATTCACCCCTCCACTTT. Its translation is CASSMGPDSPLHF.

J is TRBJ2-1 and V is TRBV20-1; 12 bases align to TRBD2. The CDR3 totals 17 residues. Germline assignment: CDR1 DFQATT and CDR2 SNEGSKA (reference sequence). Trimming at V came to 1 base and at J to 1 base, leaving 5 bases not matched to a gene. The CDR3 region is CSARGQTSGGSYNEQFF. DNA of the CDR3: TGCAGTGCTAGAGGGCAGACTAGCGGGGGATCCTACAATGAGCAGTTCTTC.

The V gene is TRBV6-4, the J gene TRBJ1-6; D possibly corresponds to TRBD1 (5 bases). Trimming took off 6 bases at V and 7 bases at J, with 10 bases between the two ends. Germline assignment: CDR1 MRHNA and CDR2 SNTAGT. The CDR3 has 13 residues. Here the CDR3 DNA reads TGTGCCAGCAGCCGGGACGGAAATTCACCCCTCCACTTT. Translating it yields CASSRDGNSPLHF.

This clonotype has more than one count but fewer than ten. The gene calls are TRBV7-9 and TRBJ1-1, with a possible D match to TRBD1 (6 bases). The V and J ends lost 8 bases and 3 bases respectively, with 16 bases between them. The V gene's germline CDR1 is SEHNR and CDR2 FQNEAQ (reference sequence). This CDR3 contains 14 residues. The CDR3 region has the DNA TGTGCCAGCGGGGGGGGGGCTAGTGACACTGAAGCTTTCTTT. Its protein is CASGGGASDTEAFF.

This chain uses TRBV4-2 with TRBJ2-1; D possibly corresponds to TRBD2 (6 bases). Trimming removed 1 base from V and 2 bases from J, with 12 bases in between. The germline V gene encodes CDR1 LGHNA and CDR2 YNFKEQ. The CDR3 loop spans 16 amino acids. The CDR3 loop is CASSQASGDAYNEQFF. CDR3 in DNA: TGTGCCAGCAGCCAAGCGTCGGGGGATGCCTACAATGAGCAGTTCTTC.

The chain combines TRBV4-1 with TRBJ1-6; D remains unclear. This CDR3 is 13 amino acids long. Trimming removed 0 bases at V and 7 bases at J, with 4 bases between. Germline V lookup: CDR1 MGHRA, CDR2 YSYEKL. This chain's CDR3 is CASSQEVNSPLHF. The DNA for the CDR3 is TGCGCCAGCAGCCAAGAGGTGAATTCACCCCTCCACTTT.